The 21 T cell receptor beta chains in this list originate from one sample, sequenced in a study of blood T cell repertoires in COVID-19. Clones were sequenced by immunoSEQ multiplex PCR, and TCRdb holds only the in-frame ones, with some missing. Of 150,000 to 250,000 clones in the sample, about 76% were seen once. The sample taken for sequencing was peripheral blood. The receptor set was obtained from a middle-aged woman with COVID-19, enrolled during active disease.

This rearrangement joins TRBV6-2 or TRBV6-3 to TRBJ2-7; possible D gene TRBD2, 6 bases. The CDR3 is 15 amino acids. The V gene's germline CDR1 is MNHEY and CDR2 SVGEGT. With 5 bases removed from V and 0 bases from J, the gap between germline ends came to 14 bases. CDR3 DNA: TGTGCCAGCAGTGGAGGGGCAGGGCGCTCCTACGAGCAGTACTTC. Translating gives CASSGGAGRSYEQYF.

The chain is built from TRBV19 and TRBJ1-1; 8 bases line up with TRBD1. Germline CDR1 is LNHDA and CDR2 is SQIVND (reference sequence). With V trimmed by 6 bases and J by 0 bases, 9 bases remained unmatched. The CDR3 length is 16 residues. Written as DNA, the CDR3 is TGTGCCAGTAGCCGAGGACAGGGATACCTGAACACTGAAGCTTTCTTT. Its translation is CASSRGQGYLNTEAFF.

V is TRBV7-2 and J is TRBJ1-2, with no clear D. The CDR3 length is 15 residues. Germline CDR1 is SGHTA and CDR2 is FQGNSA. Deletions cut 1 base from V and 5 bases from J, with 14 bases between. The CDR3 DNA follows: TGTGCCAGCAGCTTAGAGGAGTATTCCATTTATGGCTACACCTTC. As protein: CASSLEEYSIYGYTF.

V is TRBV4-2 and J is TRBJ2-1, with D perhaps TRBD2 (5 bases). This CDR3 comprises 16 residues. Between the trimmed V and J ends, which lost 0 bases and 7 bases, there was a span of 16 bases. Germline CDR1 is LGHNA and CDR2 is YNFKEQ. The CDR3 region is CASSQDRAARGNEQFF. DNA of the CDR3: TGTGCCAGCAGCCAAGATCGGGCGGCCCGGGGAAATGAGCAGTTCTTC.

The chain is built from TRBV3-1 (or the pseudogene TRBV3-2) and TRBJ1-1; possible D gene TRBD1, 6 bases. CDR3 size: 13 residues. The germline V gene has CDR1 LGHDT and CDR2 YNNKEL (reference sequence). Trimming removed 4 bases from V and 3 bases from J, with 9 bases in between. CDR3 DNA sequence: TGTGCCAGCAGCCGAGGGGGGGACACTGAAGCTTTCTTT. This sequence encodes CASSRGGDTEAFF.

The chain employs TRBV9 and TRBJ2-1; 8 bases map to TRBD2. This CDR3 has 15 amino acids. V shed 4 bases, J shed 5 bases, and the junction held 8 bases outside the gene matches. Per the germline V gene, CDR1 is SGDLS and CDR2 is YYNGEE. CDR3 in amino acids: CASSPSGGRNNEQFF. The DNA for the CDR3 is TGTGCCAGCAGCCCCAGCGGGGGTAGAAACAATGAGCAGTTCTTC.

The rearrangement links TRBV7-9 to TRBJ1-1, with D tentatively TRBD1 (6 bases). Germline CDR1 reads SEHNR; CDR2 reads FQNEAQ (reference sequence). The length of the CDR3 is 14 residues. Trimming stripped 8 bases from V and 2 bases from J, with 15 bases between. CDR3 region: CASSATGSNTEAFF. CDR3 nucleotides: TGTGCCAGCTCCGCCACAGGGAGCAACACTGAAGCTTTCTTT.

The chain uses TRBV6-5 and TRBJ1-1; D not resolved. CDR1 is MNHEY, CDR2 SVGAGI, per germline. This CDR3 region has 13 residues. The V and J ends lost 0 bases and 8 bases respectively, with 10 bases between them. As DNA, the CDR3 is TGTGCCAGCAGTTACTCACCAGCGGGAGAAGCTTTCTTT. Protein sequence: CASSYSPAGEAFF.

The V and J genes are TRBV18 and TRBJ1-1, with TRBD1 matching over 8 bases. The CDR3 extends over 15 amino acids. Looked up from germline, CDR1 is KGHSH and CDR2 is LQKENI. V shed 0 bases and J 0 bases; nucleotides not matched to a gene: 0. The CDR3 DNA reads TGTGCCAGCTCACCACCGGACAGGGTGAACACTGAAGCTTTCTTT. As protein: CASSPPDRVNTEAFF.

J is TRBJ1-3 and V is TRBV6-5; D not certain. V was pared by 6 bases and J by 3 bases, with 9 bases between. The CDR3 runs to 13 residues. Germline V gene lookup returns CDR1 MNHEY and CDR2 SVGAGI. The CDR3 DNA is TGTGCCAGCAGGCGAACCGGTGGAAACACCATATATTTT. Residues: CASRRTGGNTIYF.

V is TRBV19 and J is TRBJ2-1; D perhaps matches TRBD2 (6 bases). The CDR3 length is 16 residues. V was cut by 2 bases and J by 2 bases, with 13 bases left in between. CDR1 and CDR2 from the germline V gene are LNHDA and SQIVND (reference sequence). DNA of the CDR3: TGTGCCAGTAGTATAAGTCTTAGCGGAACCTACAATGAGCAGTTCTTC. The encoded protein is CASSISLSGTYNEQFF.

This chain uses TRBV19 with TRBJ1-5; D gene ambiguous. There are 16 residues in the CDR3. CDR1 is LNHDA and CDR2 is SQIVND in the germline V gene (reference sequence). Trimming took off 1 base at V and 2 bases at J, with 12 bases between the two ends. The CDR3 region is CASSIVRWQGNQPQHF. CDR3 nucleotide sequence: TGTGCCAGTAGTATAGTTCGGTGGCAGGGCAATCAGCCCCAGCATTTT.

The chain joins TRBV6-2 or TRBV6-3 to TRBJ1-5; D might be TRBD1 (6 bases). Trimming removed 4 bases from V and 2 bases from J, with 9 bases in between. The length of the CDR3 is 14 residues. Germline CDR1 is MNHEY and CDR2 is SVGEGT. CDR3 loop: CASSSAGGNQPQHF. The CDR3 bases are TGTGCCAGCAGTTCGGCAGGGGGCAATCAGCCCCAGCATTTT.

The rearrangement links TRBV6-1 to TRBJ2-7; 7 bases are shared with TRBD2. Trimming took 2 bases from V and 0 from J; bases not matched to a gene: 7. Germline assignment: CDR1 MNHNS and CDR2 SASEGT. This CDR3 has 16 residues. The CDR3 loop is CASSERLAVSSYEQYF. The CDR3 nucleotides read TGTGCCAGCAGTGAAAGACTAGCCGTTAGCTCCTACGAGCAGTACTTC.

The genes are TRBV20-1 and TRBJ2-4; TRBD1 might be the D (5 bases). Between the trimmed V and J ends, which lost 0 bases and 16 bases, there was a span of 13 bases. The germline CDR1 and CDR2 sequences are DFQATT and SNEGSKA (reference sequence). There are 11 residues in the CDR3. The CDR3 nucleotides are TGCAGTGCTAGAGATAACGGAAGGGGATACTTC. This codes for CSARDNGRGYF.

The chain recombines TRBV19 with TRBJ2-7; TRBD1 matches 7 bases. Germline V gives CDR1 LNHDA, CDR2 SQIVND (reference sequence). V shed 11 bases, J shed 4 bases, and the junction held 14 bases outside the gene matches. CDR3 size: 14 residues. The CDR3: CAHRTRTGQYEQYF. The DNA for the CDR3 is TGTGCCCATCGGACCCGGACAGGACAGTACGAGCAGTACTTC.

Worth noting for this clone: The DNA is omitted, as the CDR3 cannot be located on it reliably, and the CDR3 follows TCRdb's listing. The chain is built from TRBV21-1 and TRBJ2-1; TRBD2, the table's D call, was not compared with the DNA. TRBV21-1 is flagged as a pseudogene. The length of the CDR3 is 16 amino acids, counting both ends. The CDR3 loop reads CASSCWGPGSTREQFF.

V is TRBV5-4 and J is TRBJ1-2; no firm D call. Germline CDR1 reads SGHNT; CDR2 reads YYREEE (reference sequence). This CDR3 has 13 residues. Trimming removed 1 base from V and 1 base from J, with 5 bases in between. The CDR3 nucleotides read TGTGCCAGCAGCTTGCAGAATAACTATGGCTACACCTTC. This gives the protein CASSLQNNYGYTF.

About this clone itself: The same CDR3 also results from other DNA sequences found in this sample. This chain uses TRBV7-9 with TRBJ1-2; 7 bases align to TRBD1. CDR3 size: 14 residues. The germline gives CDR1 SEHNR, CDR2 FQNEAQ (reference sequence). The J segment lost 4 bases and the V segment lost 3 bases, leaving 5 bases of the junction unmatched. CDR3 in amino acids: CASSLEGAGYGYTF. DNA for the CDR3: TGTGCCAGCAGCTTGGAGGGGGCTGGCTATGGCTACACCTTC.

This clone was seen once. V and J are TRBV10-3 and TRBJ2-5; TRBD2 agrees at 8 bases. V trimming: 0 bases; J trimming: 5 bases; junction bases outside the gene matches: 8. The germline V gene encodes CDR1 ENHRY and CDR2 SYGVKD. The CDR3 has 16 residues. The CDR3 loop reads CAISESGAGEGETQYF. The DNA for the CDR3 is TGTGCCATCAGTGAGTCGGGAGCGGGAGAAGGGGAGACCCAGTACTTC.

This clone was seen only a few times. This chain uses TRBV5-1 with TRBJ2-1, with D tentatively TRBD2 (5 bases). V gave up 5 bases and J gave up 6 bases, with 12 bases separating them. The CDR3 runs 13 residues. Germline CDR1 reads SGHRS; CDR2 reads YFSETQ. The CDR3 loop reads CASSTWTGNEQFF. CDR3 DNA: TGCGCCAGCAGTACTTGGACTGGCAATGAGCAGTTCTTC.